This passage covers 11 T cell receptor beta chains from one sample sequenced in a study of T cells in Graves' hyperthyroidism and ophthalmopathy. TCR beta CDR3 sequences were amplified from RNA transcripts. First-round RT-PCR of the TCR CDR3 relied on the HTBI primer set. TCRdb re-derived calls from the multiplex PCR reads in MiXCR, one entry per CDR3 protein. The sample yields 410,000 or so distinct CDR3 sequences, roughly 14% seen once. Input material: blood. These receptors were obtained from a man aged 18-30 years with Graves' ophthalmopathy.

Regarding this clonotype: Given a much more abundant clone one base away, this may be a read error. This chain links TRBV5-1 with TRBJ2-7; either TRBD1 or TRBD2 may supply D (5 bases each). Deletions cut 4 bases from V and 2 bases from J, with 13 bases between. The CDR3 is 14 residues long. CDR1 and CDR2 (germline): SGHRS, YFSETQ. As DNA, the CDR3 is TGCGCCAGCAGCCTGGGGACGACTCCCTACGAGCAGTACTTC. Amino acid sequence: CASSLGTTPYEQYF.

The chain recombines TRBV12-3 or TRBV12-4 with TRBJ2-1; 9 bases align to TRBD2. This CDR3 is built from 16 residues. Trimming took 3 bases from V and 9 from J; bases not matched to a gene: 12. The DNA of the CDR3 is TGTGCCAGCAGTTTGGGCCTGGCGGGGGGGCTGGGTGAGCAGTTCTTC. Its protein is CASSLGLAGGLGEQFF.

This clonotype was counted at least ten times. V gene TRBV2 combines with J gene TRBJ2-7; TRBD2 might be the D (5 bases). Germline V gene sequence: CDR1 SNHLY, CDR2 FYNNEI. The CDR3 length is 14 residues. Trimming left V 5 bases short and J 2 bases short, with 13 bases between. CDR3 sequence reads: CASSRWEKTYEQYF. CDR3 bases: TGTGCCAGCAGTCGTTGGGAGAAAACCTACGAGCAGTACTTC.

The chain uses TRBV20-1 and TRBJ2-4; the match to TRBD1 covers 8 bases. V lost 2 bases to trimming and J lost 6 bases; unmatched junction nucleotides: 3. Germline assignment: CDR1 DFQATT and CDR2 SNEGSKA (reference sequence). The CDR3 runs 13 residues. This CDR3 reads CSARPQGGNIQYF. The CDR3 coding sequence is TGCAGTGCTAGACCACAGGGGGGAAACATTCAGTACTTC.

The genes are TRBV4-2 and TRBJ1-4, with 7 bases matching TRBD1. This CDR3 comprises 17 residues. Germline lookup yields CDR1 LGHNA and CDR2 YNFKEQ. After removal of 1 base from V and 1 base from J, the junction contained 6 bases not matched to a gene. The CDR3 DNA reads TGTGCCAGCAGCCAAGGTCAACACAGGGGAACTAATGAAAAACTGTTTTTT. Encoded protein: CASSQGQHRGTNEKLFF.

This clonotype was counted many times. This chain joins TRBV5-5 and TRBJ2-1; TRBD1 matches 9 bases. CDR3 length: 14 amino acids. V was clipped by 7 bases and J by 4 bases; unmatched bases: 6. Germline assignment: CDR1 SGHKS and CDR2 YYEKEE (reference sequence). The chain's CDR3 is CASVPGQGYNEQFF. Here the CDR3 DNA reads TGTGCCAGCGTGCCGGGACAGGGATACAATGAGCAGTTCTTC.

This clonotype has a count of ten or more. This chain's CDR3 is CASSLDLQGRRNTIYF. CDR3 DNA: TGTGCCAGCAGCTTGGATCTGCAGGGAAGGAGAAACACCATATATTTT. This chain connects TRBV5-5 to TRBJ1-3; perhaps TRBD1 as D (5 bases). Trimming cost V 0 bases and J 5 bases, with 15 bases left between them. The CDR3 is made up of 16 amino acids. Germline CDR1 is SGHKS and CDR2 is YYEKEE (reference sequence).

This clonotype was counted only a few times. V and J are TRBV11-1 and TRBJ1-1; D is perhaps TRBD1 (5 bases). V shed 2 bases and J shed 2 bases, with 12 bases lying between them. Germline V lookup: CDR1 SGHAT, CDR2 FQDESV (reference sequence). This CDR3 comprises 15 residues. The CDR3 DNA sequence: TGTGCCAGCAGCTTAAGTGGCAGGGATAACACTGAAGCTTTCTTT. Residues: CASSLSGRDNTEAFF.

This clonotype came up many times. The chain carries TRBV29-1 and TRBJ1-2; D gene uncertain. Germline CDR1 reads SQVTM; CDR2 reads ANQGSEA. The CDR3 is 17 residues long. The V gene lost 3 bases and the J gene lost 0 bases, with 20 bases spanning the gap. CDR3 region: CSVDLWERQPANYGYTF. The CDR3 DNA reads as TGCAGCGTTGACCTCTGGGAACGACAACCAGCTAACTATGGCTACACCTTC.

The chain couples TRBV6-2 or TRBV6-3 to TRBJ1-4; maybe TRBD1 (5 bases). Trimming cost V 2 bases and J 4 bases, with 14 bases left between them. The CDR3 contains 16 residues. Germline CDR1 and CDR2: MNHEY and SVGEGT. This CDR3 reads CASSYTRTSFNEKLFF. The CDR3 DNA follows: TGTGCCAGCAGTTACACGAGGACAAGCTTTAATGAAAAACTGTTTTTT.

This clonotype came up many times. This chain links TRBV27 with TRBJ1-5, with a possible D match to TRBD1 (6 bases). The CDR3 consists of 14 residues. With 7 bases removed from V and 6 bases from J, the gap between germline ends came to 16 bases. Germline-derived CDR1 and CDR2 are MNHEY and SMNVEV (reference sequence). Written as DNA, the CDR3 is TGTGCCAGCAAGTTAGCAGGGGCGGCTCAGCCCCAGCATTTT. Amino acid sequence: CASKLAGAAQPQHF.